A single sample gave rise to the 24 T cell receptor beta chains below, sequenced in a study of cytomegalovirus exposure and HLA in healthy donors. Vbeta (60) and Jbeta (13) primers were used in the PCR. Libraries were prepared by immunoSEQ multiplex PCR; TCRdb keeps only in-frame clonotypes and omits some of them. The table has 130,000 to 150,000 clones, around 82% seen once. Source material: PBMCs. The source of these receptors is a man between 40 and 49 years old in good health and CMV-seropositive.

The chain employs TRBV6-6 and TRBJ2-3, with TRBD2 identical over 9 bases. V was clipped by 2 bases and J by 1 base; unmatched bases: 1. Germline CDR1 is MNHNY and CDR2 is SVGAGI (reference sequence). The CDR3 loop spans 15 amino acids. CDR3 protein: CASSYPSGGTDTQYF. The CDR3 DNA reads TGTGCCAGCAGTTACCCTAGCGGGGGCACAGATACGCAGTATTTT.

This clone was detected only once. In nucleotides, the CDR3 is TGTGCCAGCAGCTTAGCGCTGGGACAGGGGGCGTACGAGCAGTACTTC. This gives the protein CASSLALGQGAYEQYF. The chain combines TRBV7-9 with TRBJ2-7, with TRBD1 matching 12 bases. This CDR3 region has 16 residues. Looked up from germline, CDR1 is SEHNR and CDR2 is FQNEAQ (reference sequence). V lost 0 bases to trimming and J lost 4 bases; unmatched junction nucleotides: 4.

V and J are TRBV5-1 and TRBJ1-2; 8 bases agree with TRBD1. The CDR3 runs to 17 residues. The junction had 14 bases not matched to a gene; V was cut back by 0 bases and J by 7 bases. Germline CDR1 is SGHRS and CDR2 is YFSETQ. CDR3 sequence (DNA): TGCGCCAGCAGCTTGGAGCCTCACAGGGGGTCTCGGGGTGGCTACACCTTC. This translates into CASSLEPHRGSRGGYTF. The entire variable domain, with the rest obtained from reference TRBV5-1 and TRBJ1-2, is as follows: KAGVTQTPRYLIKTRGQQVTLSCSPISGHRSVSWYQQTPGQGLQFLFEYFSETQRNKGNFPGRFSGRQFSNSRSEMNVSTLELGDSALYLCASSLEPHRGSRGGYTFGSGTRLTVV.

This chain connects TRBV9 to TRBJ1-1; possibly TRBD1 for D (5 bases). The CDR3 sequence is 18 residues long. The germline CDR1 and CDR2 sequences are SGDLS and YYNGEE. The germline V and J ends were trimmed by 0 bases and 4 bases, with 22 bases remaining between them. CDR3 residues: CASSVGSPGPGGSTEAFF. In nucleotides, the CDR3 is TGTGCCAGCAGCGTAGGTTCCCCCGGTCCGGGGGGGAGCACTGAAGCTTTCTTT.

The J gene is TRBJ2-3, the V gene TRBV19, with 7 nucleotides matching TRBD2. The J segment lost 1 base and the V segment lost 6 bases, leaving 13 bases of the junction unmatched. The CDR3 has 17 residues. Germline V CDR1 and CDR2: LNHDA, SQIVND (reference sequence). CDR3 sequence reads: CASRIRPRDYGTDTQYF. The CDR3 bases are TGTGCCAGTAGGATACGCCCGCGGGACTACGGCACAGATACGCAGTATTTT.

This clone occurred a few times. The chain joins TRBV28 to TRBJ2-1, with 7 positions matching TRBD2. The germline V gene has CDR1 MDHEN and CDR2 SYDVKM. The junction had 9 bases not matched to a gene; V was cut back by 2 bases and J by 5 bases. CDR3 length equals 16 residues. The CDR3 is CASSLVLGGRDNEQFF. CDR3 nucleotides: TGTGCCAGCAGTTTAGTTCTGGGGGGGAGAGACAATGAGCAGTTCTTC.

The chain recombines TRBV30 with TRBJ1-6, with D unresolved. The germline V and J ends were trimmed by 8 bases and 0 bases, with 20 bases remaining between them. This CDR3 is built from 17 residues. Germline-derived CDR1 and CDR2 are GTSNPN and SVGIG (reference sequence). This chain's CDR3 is CAGYVQRISSYNSPLHF. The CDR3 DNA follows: TGTGCCGGCTACGTCCAGCGGATTAGCTCCTATAATTCACCCCTCCACTTT. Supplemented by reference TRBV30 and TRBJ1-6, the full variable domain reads SQTIHQWPATLVQPVGSPLSLECTVEGTSNPNLYWYRQAAGRGLQLLFYSVGIGQISSEVPQNLSASRPQDRQFILSSKKLLLSDSGFYLCAGYVQRISSYNSPLHFGNGTRLTVT.

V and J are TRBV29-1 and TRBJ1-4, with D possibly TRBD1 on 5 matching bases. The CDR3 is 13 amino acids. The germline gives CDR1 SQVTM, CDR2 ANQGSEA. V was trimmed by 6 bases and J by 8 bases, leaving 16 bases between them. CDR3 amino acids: CSVSGMGGEKLFF. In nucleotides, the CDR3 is TGCAGCGTATCAGGGATGGGAGGCGAAAAACTGTTTTTT. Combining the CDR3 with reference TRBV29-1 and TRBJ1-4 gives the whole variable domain SAVISQKPSRDICQRGTSLTIQCQVDSQVTMMFWYRQQPGQSLTLIATANQGSEATYESGFVIDKFPISRPNLTFSTLTVSNMSPEDSSIYLCSVSGMGGEKLFFGSGTQLSVL.

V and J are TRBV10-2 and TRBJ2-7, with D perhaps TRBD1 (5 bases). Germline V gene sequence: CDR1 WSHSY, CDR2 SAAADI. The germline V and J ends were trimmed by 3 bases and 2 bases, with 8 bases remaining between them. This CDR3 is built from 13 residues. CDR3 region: CASSDRATYEQYF. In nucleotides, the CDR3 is TGCGCCAGCAGTGACAGGGCAACCTACGAGCAGTACTTC.

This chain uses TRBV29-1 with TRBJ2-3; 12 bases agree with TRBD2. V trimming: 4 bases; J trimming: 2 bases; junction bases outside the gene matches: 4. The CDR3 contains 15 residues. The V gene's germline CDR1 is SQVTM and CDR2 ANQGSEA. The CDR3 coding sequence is TGCAGCGTTGTGACTAGCGGGGGACACACAGATACGCAGTATTTT. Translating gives CSVVTSGGHTDTQYF.

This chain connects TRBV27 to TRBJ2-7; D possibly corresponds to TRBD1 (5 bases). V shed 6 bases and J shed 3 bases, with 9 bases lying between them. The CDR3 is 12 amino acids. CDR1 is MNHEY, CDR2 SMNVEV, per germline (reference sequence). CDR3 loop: CASSYDSYEQYF. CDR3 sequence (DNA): TGTGCCAGCAGCTATGACAGCTACGAGCAGTACTTC.

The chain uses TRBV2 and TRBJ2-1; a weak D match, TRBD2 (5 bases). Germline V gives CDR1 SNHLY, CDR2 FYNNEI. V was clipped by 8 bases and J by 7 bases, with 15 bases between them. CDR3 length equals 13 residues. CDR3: CASLSLGLNEQFF. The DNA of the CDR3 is TGTGCCAGCCTCTCACTAGGACTGAATGAGCAGTTCTTC.

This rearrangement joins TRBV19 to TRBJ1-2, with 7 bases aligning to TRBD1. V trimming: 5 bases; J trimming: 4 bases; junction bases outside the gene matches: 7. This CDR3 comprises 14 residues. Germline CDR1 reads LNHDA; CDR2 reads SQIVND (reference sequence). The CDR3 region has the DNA TGTGCCAGTAGTTCCGAGGGGGCCCTCTATGGCTACACCTTC. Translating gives CASSSEGALYGYTF.

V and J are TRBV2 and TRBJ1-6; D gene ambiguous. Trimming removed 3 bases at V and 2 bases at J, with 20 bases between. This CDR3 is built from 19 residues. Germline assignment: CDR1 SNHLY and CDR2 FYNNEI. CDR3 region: CASSDGRVQGGTYNSPLHF. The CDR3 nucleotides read TGTGCCAGCAGTGACGGCAGAGTCCAAGGCGGGACCTATAATTCACCCCTCCACTTT.

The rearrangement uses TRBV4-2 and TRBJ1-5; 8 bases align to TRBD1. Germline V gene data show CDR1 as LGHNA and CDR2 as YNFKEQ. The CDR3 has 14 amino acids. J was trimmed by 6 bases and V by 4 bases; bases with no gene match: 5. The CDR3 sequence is CASSREQGGQPQHF. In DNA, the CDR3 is TGTGCCAGCAGCCGGGAACAGGGGGGTCAGCCCCAGCATTTT.

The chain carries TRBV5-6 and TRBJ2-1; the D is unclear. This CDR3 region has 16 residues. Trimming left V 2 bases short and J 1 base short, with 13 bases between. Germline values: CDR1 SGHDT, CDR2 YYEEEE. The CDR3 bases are TGTGCCAGCAGCTTCTCGCACCGTACTTCCTACAATGAGCAGTTCTTC. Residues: CASSFSHRTSYNEQFF.

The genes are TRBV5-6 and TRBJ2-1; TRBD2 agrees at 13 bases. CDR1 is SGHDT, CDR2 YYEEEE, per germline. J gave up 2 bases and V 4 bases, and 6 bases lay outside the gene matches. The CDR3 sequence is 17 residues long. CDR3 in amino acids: CASSITSGGVTYNEQFF. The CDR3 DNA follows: TGTGCCAGCAGCATTACTAGCGGGGGGGTCACCTACAATGAGCAGTTCTTC.

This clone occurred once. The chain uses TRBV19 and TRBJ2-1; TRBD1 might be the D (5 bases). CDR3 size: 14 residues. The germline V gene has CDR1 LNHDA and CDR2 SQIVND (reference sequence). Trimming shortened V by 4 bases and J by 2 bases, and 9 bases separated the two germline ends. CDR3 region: CASSKTVTYNEQFF. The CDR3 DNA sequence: TGTGCCAGTAGTAAGACAGTTACCTACAATGAGCAGTTCTTC. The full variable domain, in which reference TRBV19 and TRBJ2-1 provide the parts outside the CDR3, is DGGITQSPKYLFRKEGQNVTLSCEQNLNHDAMYWYRQDPGQGLRLIYYSQIVNDFQKGDIAEGYSVSREKKESFPLTVTSAQKNPTAFYLCASSKTVTYNEQFFGPGTRLTVL.

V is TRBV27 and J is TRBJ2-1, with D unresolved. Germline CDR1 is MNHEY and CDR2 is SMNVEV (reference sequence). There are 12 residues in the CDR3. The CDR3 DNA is TGTGCTACTTGGAACAGCTACAATGAGCAGTTCTTC. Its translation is CATWNSYNEQFF.

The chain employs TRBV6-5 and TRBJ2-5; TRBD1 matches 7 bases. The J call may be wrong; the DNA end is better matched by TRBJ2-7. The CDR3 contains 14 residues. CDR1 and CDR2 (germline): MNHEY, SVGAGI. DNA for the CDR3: TGTGCCAGCAGTTACACAGGGGCGGGCTACGAGCAGTACTTC. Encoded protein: CASSYTGAGYEQYF.

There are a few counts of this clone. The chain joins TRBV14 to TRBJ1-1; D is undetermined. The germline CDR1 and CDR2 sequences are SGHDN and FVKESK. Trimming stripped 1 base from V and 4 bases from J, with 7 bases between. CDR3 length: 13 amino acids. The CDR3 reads CASSQGAGTEAFF. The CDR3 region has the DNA TGTGCCAGCAGCCAAGGGGCTGGCACTGAAGCTTTCTTT.

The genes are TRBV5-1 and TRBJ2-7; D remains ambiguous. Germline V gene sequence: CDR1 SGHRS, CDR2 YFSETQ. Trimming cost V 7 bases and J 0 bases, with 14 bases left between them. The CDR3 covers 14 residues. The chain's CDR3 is CASGMEPISYEQYF. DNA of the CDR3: TGCGCCAGCGGTATGGAGCCTATCTCCTACGAGCAGTACTTC.

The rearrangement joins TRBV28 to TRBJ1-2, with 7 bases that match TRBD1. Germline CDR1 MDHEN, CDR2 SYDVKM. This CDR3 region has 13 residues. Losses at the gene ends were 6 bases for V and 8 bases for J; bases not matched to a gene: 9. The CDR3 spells CASSPGQVYGYTF. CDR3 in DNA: TGTGCCAGCAGCCCCGGACAGGTTTACGGCTACACCTTC.

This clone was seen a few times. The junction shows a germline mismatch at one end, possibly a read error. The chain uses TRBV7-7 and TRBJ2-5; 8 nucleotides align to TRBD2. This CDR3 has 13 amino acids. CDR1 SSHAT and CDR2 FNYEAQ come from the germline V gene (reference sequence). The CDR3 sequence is CATSGSPQGTQYF. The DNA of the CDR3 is TGTGCTACCAGCGGGAGCCCTCAAGGGACCCAGTACTTC.